A single sample gave rise to the 11 T cell receptor beta chains below, sequenced in a study of shared clonotypes between healthy human individuals. Clones were sequenced by immunoSEQ multiplex PCR, and TCRdb holds only the in-frame ones, with some missing. Of some 2,000,000 clones listed, about 95% are singletons. Naive CD8 isolation took CD45RO-negative cells positively selected for CCR7 and excluded terminally differentiated effector memory CD45RA+ cells. Sequencing was performed on naive CD8+ T cells sorted from blood. These receptors all stem from a man younger than 35 in good health.

The V gene is TRBV2, the J gene TRBJ2-1, with 8 bases fitting TRBD1. Germline V lookup: CDR1 SNHLY, CDR2 FYNNEI. The CDR3 is 15 residues long. V trimming: 5 bases; J trimming: 5 bases; junction bases outside the gene matches: 8. The CDR3 region is CASSHPGQAHNEQFF. The CDR3 DNA reads TGTGCCAGCAGTCATCCGGGACAGGCCCACAATGAGCAGTTCTTC.

A remark on this clone: This sample also contains other DNA sequences that code for the same CDR3. J is TRBJ2-7 and V is TRBV30, with D hard to call. V was shortened by 2 bases and J by 4 bases, with 9 bases between the two germline ends. This CDR3 is 12 amino acids long. CDR1 and CDR2 from the germline V gene are GTSNPN and SVGIG (reference sequence). The CDR3 DNA reads as TGTGCCTGGAGTTCGGATACTTACGAGCAGTACTTC. Its translation is CAWSSDTYEQYF. Based on the CDR3 plus reference TRBV30 and TRBJ2-7, the full variable domain is SQTIHQWPATLVQPVGSPLSLECTVEGTSNPNLYWYRQAAGRGLQLLFYSVGIGQISSEVPQNLSASRPQDRQFILSSKKLLLSDSGFYLCAWSSDTYEQYFGPGTRLTVT.

The chain recombines TRBV10-3 with TRBJ2-1; the D call may be TRBD1 or TRBD2 (5 bases each). The germline V gene encodes CDR1 ENHRY and CDR2 SYGVKD. V shed 3 bases and J shed 5 bases, with 20 bases lying between them. CDR3 size: 17 residues. The CDR3: CAISEKLTGTTHNEQFF. The CDR3 DNA sequence: TGTGCCATCAGTGAAAAATTGACCGGGACCACGCACAATGAGCAGTTCTTC.

This clone appeared a few times. This sequence joins TRBV6-6 and TRBJ2-2; maybe TRBD1 (7 bases). Looked up from germline, CDR1 is MNHNY and CDR2 is SVGAGI (reference sequence). V lost 5 bases and J lost 7, with 11 bases in between. The CDR3 runs to 13 residues. The CDR3 spells CASSLQGGGELFF. For the CDR3, the DNA is TGTGCCAGCAGTCTTCAGGGGGGCGGGGAGCTGTTTTTT.

This chain uses TRBV2 with TRBJ2-7; D is uncertain. Germline V lookup: CDR1 SNHLY, CDR2 FYNNEI. V lost 0 bases and J lost 3, with 6 bases in between. CDR3 length: 13 amino acids. This CDR3 is CASSEAWYYEQYF. The CDR3 nucleotides are TGTGCCAGCAGTGAAGCCTGGTACTACGAGCAGTACTTC.

This rearrangement joins TRBV5-1 to TRBJ2-1; possibly TRBD2 for D (5 bases). V was trimmed by 8 bases and J by 8 bases, leaving 17 bases between them. Germline loops: CDR1 SGHRS, CDR2 YFSETQ. The CDR3 loop spans 13 amino acids. DNA of the CDR3: TGCGCCAGGAGGAGTTCGAGGGTAGATGAGCAGTTCTTC. Protein: CARRSSRVDEQFF.

The DNA of the CDR3 is TGTGCCAGTAGTATAGGTCGGCAGCTGAACACCGGGGAGCTGTTTTTT. This translates into CASSIGRQLNTGELFF. The genes are TRBV19 and TRBJ2-2, with D uncertain. This CDR3 spans 16 amino acids. CDR1 LNHDA and CDR2 SQIVND come from the germline V gene (reference sequence). The V end lost 1 base, the J end lost 1 base, and 10 bases lay between the germline ends.

CDR3 in amino acids: CASSSPHSGANVLTF. Here the CDR3 DNA reads TGTGCCAGCAGCTCACCACACTCTGGGGCCAACGTCCTGACTTTC. V is TRBV9 and J is TRBJ2-6; the D is unclear. CDR3 length equals 15 residues. From germline, CDR1 is SGDLS and CDR2 YYNGEE. The V and J ends lost 4 bases and 0 bases respectively, with 8 bases between them.

The chain employs TRBV25-1 and TRBJ2-1, with 7 bases matching TRBD1. The CDR3 has 14 amino acids. V dropped 1 base and J dropped 8; count of bases not matched to a gene: 5. From germline, CDR1 is MGHDK and CDR2 SYGVNS. For the CDR3, the DNA is TGTGCCAGCAGTGAATTCAGGGGGAGCGATGAGCAGTTCTTC. Residues: CASSEFRGSDEQFF.

As for this clone: At the DNA level, this CDR3 is encoded by other sequences in the same sample as well. V gene TRBV29-1 combines with J gene TRBJ1-1; D uncertain. V gave up 0 bases and J gave up 1 base, with 6 bases separating them. CDR3 size: 13 residues. Germline CDR1 SQVTM, CDR2 ANQGSEA. CDR3 region: CSVEEGSNTEAFF. The CDR3 DNA follows: TGCAGCGTTGAAGAGGGATCGAACACTGAAGCTTTCTTT.

The CDR3 is CASSSGNTGELFF. CDR3 nucleotide sequence: TGCGCCAGCAGTAGCGGGAACACCGGGGAGCTGTTTTTT. The V and J genes are TRBV4-1 and TRBJ2-2; D is possibly TRBD2 (6 bases). The V end lost 6 bases, the J end lost 1 base, and 6 bases lay between the germline ends. Germline CDR1 is MGHRA and CDR2 is YSYEKL. This CDR3 region has 13 residues.